This T cell receptor beta chain was recorded in a study of technical replicates of blood from several donors. Method: immunoSEQ multiplex PCR; TCRdb's copy keeps in-frame clones and lacks some. This repertoire shows tens of thousands of clones, 98% found once; its top ten account for around 0.15%. Germline values: CDR1 SQVTM, CDR2 ANQGSEA. Trimming left V 7 bases short and J 7 bases short, with 16 bases between. The length of the CDR3 is 12 residues. Sequenced: T cells isolated from PBMCs. V is TRBV29-1 and J is TRBJ2-5; D perhaps matches TRBD1 (5 bases). This TCR was recovered from a human donor in good health. DNA for the CDR3: TGCAGCGCTCAGACCCAGGGTCTGACCCAGTACTTC. This codes for CSAQTQGLTQYF.